This TCR beta chain was identified during a study of regulatory T cells in long-lasting Graves disease. Time point in this sample: newly diagnosed GD, antithyroid drugs for less than 3 months. Extracted RNA from PBMCs served as the source of the TCR library. CDR3 length: 16 amino acids. With 3 bases clipped from V and 6 bases from J, the junction kept 12 bases outside the gene matches. Germline CDR1 DFQATT, CDR2 SNEGSKA (reference sequence). Investigators prepared the TCR beta libraries by applying iRepertoire HTBI primers and Arm-PCR of CDR3 regions. TCRdb fed the multiplex PCR reads into MiXCR, producing one record per CDR3 protein. The sample records 550,000 to 700,000 distinct CDR3 sequences, about 16% being singletons. The sample was also linked to a second study, of T cells in Graves' hyperthyroidism and ophthalmopathy.

The V call is TRBV20-1, the J call TRBJ2-1; the match to TRBD2 covers 9 bases. The sequencing used peripheral blood mononuclear cells (PBMCs), collected at new diagnosis, from a patient treated with antithyroid drugs. This sequence was found in a man in his late teens or twenties with Graves disease. CDR3 residues: CSASVTHSGSSNEQFF. DNA for the CDR3: TGCAGTGCTAGTGTGACCCATAGCGGGAGTAGCAATGAGCAGTTCTTC.